The TCR beta chain described here comes from a study of PD-L1 blockade in urothelial cancer. TCRdb keeps only in-frame clones here, not all; method: immunoSEQ multiplex PCR. The top ten hold around 0.94% of the sample, which has about 76,000 clones, under 95% seen once. The CDR3 spans 15 residues. The germline V gene encodes CDR1 SGDLS and CDR2 YYNGEE. Trimming took 0 bases from V and 7 from J, leaving 14 bases between them. Time point specified: peripheral blood 6 weeks after treatment start. This TCR derives from an elderly woman with urothelial cancer. The material was PBMCs, obtained around atezolizumab (anti-PD-L1) treatment. The chain couples TRBV9 to TRBJ2-4; D might be TRBD1 (6 bases). The CDR3 spells CASSVVGAQGNIQYF. CDR3 coding DNA: TGTGCCAGCAGCGTAGTGGGGGCGCAGGGGAACATTCAGTACTTC.